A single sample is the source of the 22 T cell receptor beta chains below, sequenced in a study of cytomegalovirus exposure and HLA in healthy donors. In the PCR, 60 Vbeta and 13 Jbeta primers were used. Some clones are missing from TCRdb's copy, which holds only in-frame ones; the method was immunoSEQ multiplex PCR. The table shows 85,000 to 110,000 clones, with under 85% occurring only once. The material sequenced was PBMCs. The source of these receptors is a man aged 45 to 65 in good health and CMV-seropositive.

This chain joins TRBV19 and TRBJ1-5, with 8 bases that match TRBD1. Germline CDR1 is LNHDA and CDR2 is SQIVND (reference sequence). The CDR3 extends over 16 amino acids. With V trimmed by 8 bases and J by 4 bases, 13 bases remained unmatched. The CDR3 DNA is TGTGCCAGTTCAACAGGGGGGAACAGGGGAAATCAGCCCCAGCATTTT. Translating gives CASSTGGNRGNQPQHF.

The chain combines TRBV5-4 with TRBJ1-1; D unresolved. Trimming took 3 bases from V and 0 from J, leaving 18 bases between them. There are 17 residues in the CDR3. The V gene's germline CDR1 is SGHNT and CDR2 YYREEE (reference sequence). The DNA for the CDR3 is TGTGCCAGCAGCTCGCGGGTCGGAAGCGGATTGAACACTGAAGCTTTCTTT. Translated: CASSSRVGSGLNTEAFF.

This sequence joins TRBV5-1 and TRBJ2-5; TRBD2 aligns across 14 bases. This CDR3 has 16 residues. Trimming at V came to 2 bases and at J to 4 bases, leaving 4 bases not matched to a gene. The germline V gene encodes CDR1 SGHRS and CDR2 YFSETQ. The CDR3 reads CASSFRLAGGVETQYF. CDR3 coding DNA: TGCGCCAGCAGCTTCCGACTAGCGGGAGGGGTAGAGACCCAGTACTTC.

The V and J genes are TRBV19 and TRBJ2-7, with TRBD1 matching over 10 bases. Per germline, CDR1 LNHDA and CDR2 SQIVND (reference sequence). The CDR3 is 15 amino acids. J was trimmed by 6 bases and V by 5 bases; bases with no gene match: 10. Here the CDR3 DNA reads TGTGCCAGTAGTTCCCGGACAGGGGGGATATTCGAGCAGTACTTC. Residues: CASSSRTGGIFEQYF.

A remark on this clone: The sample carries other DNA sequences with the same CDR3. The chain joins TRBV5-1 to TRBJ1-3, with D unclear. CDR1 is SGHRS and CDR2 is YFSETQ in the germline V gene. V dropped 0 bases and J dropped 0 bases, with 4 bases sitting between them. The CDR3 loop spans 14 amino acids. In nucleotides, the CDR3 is TGCGCCAGCAGCTTGGACTCCTCTGGAAACACCATATATTTT. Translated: CASSLDSSGNTIYF. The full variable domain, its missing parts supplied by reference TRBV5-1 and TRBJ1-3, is KAGVTQTPRYLIKTRGQQVTLSCSPISGHRSVSWYQQTPGQGLQFLFEYFSETQRNKGNFPGRFSGRQFSNSRSEMNVSTLELGDSALYLCASSLDSSGNTIYFGEGSWLTVV.

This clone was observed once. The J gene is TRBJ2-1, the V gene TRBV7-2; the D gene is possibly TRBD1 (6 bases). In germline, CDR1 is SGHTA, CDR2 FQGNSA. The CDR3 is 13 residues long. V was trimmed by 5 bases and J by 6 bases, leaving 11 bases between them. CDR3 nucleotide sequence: TGTGCCAGCAGCCCGTGGGGGCTCAATGAGCAGTTCTTC. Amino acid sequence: CASSPWGLNEQFF.

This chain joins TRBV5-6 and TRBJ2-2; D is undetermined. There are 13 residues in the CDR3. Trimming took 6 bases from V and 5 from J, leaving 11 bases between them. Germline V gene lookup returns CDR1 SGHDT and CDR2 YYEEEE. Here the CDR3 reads CASILLVTGELFF. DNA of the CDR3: TGTGCCAGCATCCTGCTAGTAACCGGGGAGCTGTTTTTT. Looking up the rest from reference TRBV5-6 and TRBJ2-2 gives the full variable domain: DAGVTQSPTHLIKTRGQQVTLRCSPKSGHDTVSWYQQALGQGPQFIFQYYEEEERQRGNFPDRFSGHQFPNYSSELNVNALLLGDSALYLCASILLVTGELFFGEGSRLTVL.

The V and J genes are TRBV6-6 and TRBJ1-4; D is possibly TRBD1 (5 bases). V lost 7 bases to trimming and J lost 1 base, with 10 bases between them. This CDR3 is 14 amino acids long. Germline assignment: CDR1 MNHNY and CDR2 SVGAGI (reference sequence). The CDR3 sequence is CASTSTETNEKLFF. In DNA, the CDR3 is TGTGCCAGCACTTCGACAGAAACTAATGAAAAACTGTTTTTT.

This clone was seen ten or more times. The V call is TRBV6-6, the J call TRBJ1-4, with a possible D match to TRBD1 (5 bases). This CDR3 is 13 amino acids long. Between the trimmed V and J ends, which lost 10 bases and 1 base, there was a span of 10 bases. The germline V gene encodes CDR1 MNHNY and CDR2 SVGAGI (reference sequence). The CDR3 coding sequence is TGTGCCATTGCTCAGGGAACTAATGAAAAACTGTTTTTT. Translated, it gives CAIAQGTNEKLFF.

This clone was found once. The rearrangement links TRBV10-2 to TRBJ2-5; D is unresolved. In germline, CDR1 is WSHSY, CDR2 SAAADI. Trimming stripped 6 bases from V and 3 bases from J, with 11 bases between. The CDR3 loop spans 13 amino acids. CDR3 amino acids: CASSLTLEETQYF. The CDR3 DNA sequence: TGCGCCAGCAGCCTGACTCTGGAAGAGACCCAGTACTTC.

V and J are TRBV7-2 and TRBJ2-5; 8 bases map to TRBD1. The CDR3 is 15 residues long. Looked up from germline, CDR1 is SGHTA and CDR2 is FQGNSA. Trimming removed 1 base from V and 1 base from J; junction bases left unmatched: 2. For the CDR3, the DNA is TGTGCCAGCAGCTTAGTAGACAGGGGCCAAGAGACCCAGTACTTC. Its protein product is CASSLVDRGQETQYF.

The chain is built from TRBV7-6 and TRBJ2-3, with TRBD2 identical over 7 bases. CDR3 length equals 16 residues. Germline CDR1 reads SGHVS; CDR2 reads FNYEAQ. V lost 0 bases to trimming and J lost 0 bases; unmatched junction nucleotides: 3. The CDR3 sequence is CASSLAGGTSTDTQYF. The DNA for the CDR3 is TGTGCCAGCAGCTTAGCGGGAGGGACTAGCACAGATACGCAGTATTTT. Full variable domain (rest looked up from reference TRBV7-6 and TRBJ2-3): GAGVSQSPRYKVTKRGQDVALRCDPISGHVSLYWYRQALGQGPEFLTYFNYEAQQDKSGLPNDRFSAERPEGSISTLTIQRTEQRDSAMYRCASSLAGGTSTDTQYFGPGTRLTVL.

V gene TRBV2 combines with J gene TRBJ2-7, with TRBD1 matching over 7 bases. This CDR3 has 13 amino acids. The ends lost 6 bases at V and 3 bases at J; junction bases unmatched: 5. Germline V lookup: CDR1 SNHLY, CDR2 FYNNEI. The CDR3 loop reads CASSADRDYEQYF. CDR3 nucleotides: TGTGCCAGCAGCGCCGACAGGGACTACGAGCAGTACTTC.

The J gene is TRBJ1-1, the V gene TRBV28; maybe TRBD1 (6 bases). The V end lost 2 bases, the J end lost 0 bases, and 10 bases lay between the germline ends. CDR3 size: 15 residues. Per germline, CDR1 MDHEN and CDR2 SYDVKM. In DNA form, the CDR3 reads TGTGCCAGCAGTTTAAGGGGGACCGTGAACACTGAAGCTTTCTTT. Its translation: CASSLRGTVNTEAFF.

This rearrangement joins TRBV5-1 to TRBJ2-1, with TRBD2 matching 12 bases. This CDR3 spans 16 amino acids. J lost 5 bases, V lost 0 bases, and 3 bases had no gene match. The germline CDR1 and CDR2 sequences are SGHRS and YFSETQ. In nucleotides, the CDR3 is TGCGCCAGCAGCTTGGGACTAGCGGGAGTCAACAATGAGCAGTTCTTC. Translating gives CASSLGLAGVNNEQFF.

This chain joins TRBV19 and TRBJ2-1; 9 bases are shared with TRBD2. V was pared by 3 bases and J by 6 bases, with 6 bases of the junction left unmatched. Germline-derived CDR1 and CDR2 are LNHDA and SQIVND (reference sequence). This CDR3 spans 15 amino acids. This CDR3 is CASSIGGRAGNEQFF. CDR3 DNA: TGTGCCAGTAGTATTGGCGGGAGGGCTGGCAATGAGCAGTTCTTC.

CDR3 sequence reads: CACGGDTPPNYGYTF. The CDR3 nucleotides are TGTGCCTGCGGGGGGGATACGCCGCCTAACTATGGCTACACCTTC. This chain links TRBV30 with TRBJ1-2; D possibly corresponds to TRBD1 (5 bases). Germline V lookup: CDR1 GTSNPN, CDR2 SVGIG (reference sequence). V was cut by 6 bases and J by 0 bases, with 17 bases left in between. The length of the CDR3 is 15 residues.

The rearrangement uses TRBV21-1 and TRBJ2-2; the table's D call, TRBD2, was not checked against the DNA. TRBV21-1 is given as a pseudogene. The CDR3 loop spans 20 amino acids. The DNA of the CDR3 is TGTGCCAGCAGCAGCGACCAAACTAGCCGGAATAACGTTAACACCGGGGAGCTGTTTTTT. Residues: CASSSDQTSRNNVNTGELFF.

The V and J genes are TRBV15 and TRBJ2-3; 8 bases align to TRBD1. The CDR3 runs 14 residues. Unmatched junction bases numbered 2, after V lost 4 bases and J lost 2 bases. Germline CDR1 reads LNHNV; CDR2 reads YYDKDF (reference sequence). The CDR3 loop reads CATSKDRATDTQYF. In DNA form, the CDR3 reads TGTGCCACCAGCAAGGACAGGGCCACAGATACGCAGTATTTT.

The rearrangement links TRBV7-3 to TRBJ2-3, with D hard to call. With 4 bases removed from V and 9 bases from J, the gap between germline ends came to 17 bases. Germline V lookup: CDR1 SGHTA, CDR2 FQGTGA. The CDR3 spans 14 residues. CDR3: CASSSTPGSVTQYF. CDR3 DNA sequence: TGTGCCAGCAGCTCGACCCCCGGGTCCGTCACGCAGTATTTT.

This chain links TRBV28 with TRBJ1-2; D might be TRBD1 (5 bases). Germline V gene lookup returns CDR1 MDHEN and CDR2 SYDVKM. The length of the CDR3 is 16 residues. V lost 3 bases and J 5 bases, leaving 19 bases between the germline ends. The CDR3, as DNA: TGTGCCAGCAGTTTGAGTTTGGCAGGGCACCCTTATGGCTACACCTTC. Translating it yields CASSLSLAGHPYGYTF.

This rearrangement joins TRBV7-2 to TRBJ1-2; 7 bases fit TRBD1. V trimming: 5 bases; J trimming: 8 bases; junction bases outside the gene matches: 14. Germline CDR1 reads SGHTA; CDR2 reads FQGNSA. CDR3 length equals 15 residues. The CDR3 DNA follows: TGTGCCAGCAGCGCACAGCTGGGGGGACAGAAGGGCTACACCTTC. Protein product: CASSAQLGGQKGYTF.